The 7 T cell receptor beta chains in this list originate from one sample, sequenced in a study of shared T cell receptors in the human thymus. TCRdb keeps only in-frame clones here, not all; method: immunoSEQ multiplex PCR. The sample lists about 730,000 clones; roughly 85% were seen once. Another study also made use of these data, one on human thymus T cells.

Specimen: thymocytes. Every receptor here comes from a girl younger than two with a congenital heart defect.

This chain connects TRBV7-8 to TRBJ1-4; weak D call: TRBD1 (5 bases). The CDR3 loop spans 12 amino acids. Trimming removed 6 bases at V and 6 bases at J, with 8 bases between. Per the germline V gene, CDR1 is SGHVS and CDR2 is FQNEAQ. In nucleotides, the CDR3 is TGTGCCAGCAGGGGCAGGGATGAAAAACTGTTTTTT. It translates to CASRGRDEKLFF.

The V and J genes are TRBV7-2 and TRBJ2-7, with 7 nucleotides matching TRBD2. Trimming took 2 bases from V and 2 from J; bases not matched to a gene: 9. Germline-derived CDR1 and CDR2 are SGHTA and FQGNSA. The CDR3 loop spans 16 amino acids. CDR3 in amino acids: CASSLSGTRTAYEQYF. CDR3 DNA: TGTGCCAGCAGCTTAAGCGGGACGCGTACAGCCTACGAGCAGTACTTC.

The rearrangement joins TRBV4-1 to TRBJ1-5; 9 bases are shared with TRBD1. This CDR3 has 17 amino acids. Germline trimming cut 0 bases from V and 4 bases from J; bases unmatched to any gene: 7. CDR1 is MGHRA and CDR2 is YSYEKL in the germline V gene. CDR3 residues: CASSQEAGQGFNQPQHF. Written as DNA, the CDR3 is TGCGCCAGCAGCCAAGAAGCGGGACAGGGTTTTAATCAGCCCCAGCATTTT.

The chain employs TRBV6-5 and TRBJ1-4, with 7 bases lining up with TRBD1. V dropped 6 bases and J dropped 10; count of bases not matched to a gene: 11. The CDR3 length is 14 residues. Germline CDR1 MNHEY, CDR2 SVGAGI. Written as DNA, the CDR3 is TGTGCCAGCAGCCGACAGGGTTTGAGGGGAAAACTGTTTTTT. Translation gives CASSRQGLRGKLFF.

This sequence joins TRBV2 and TRBJ1-2, with TRBD1 as a possible D gene (6 bases). CDR3 length: 14 residues. The germline V gene encodes CDR1 SNHLY and CDR2 FYNNEI. Trimming took off 5 bases at V and 4 bases at J, with 14 bases between the two ends. CDR3 coding DNA: TGTGCCAGCAGTTCCCGGACAGTGGTCTATGGCTACACCTTC. Amino acids: CASSSRTVVYGYTF.

The V call is TRBV2, the J call TRBJ2-1, with 7 positions matching TRBD2. The trim removed 5 bases at V and 0 bases at J, leaving 4 bases unmatched. Germline CDR1 SNHLY, CDR2 FYNNEI. The CDR3 runs to 15 residues. The CDR3 loop is CASSRPSGSYNEQFF. As DNA, the CDR3 is TGTGCCAGCAGTCGCCCTAGCGGCTCCTACAATGAGCAGTTCTTC.

This clone occurred once. The chain carries TRBV2 and TRBJ1-1, with 8 bases matching TRBD1. The CDR3 spans 12 residues. CDR1 SNHLY and CDR2 FYNNEI come from the germline V gene. Losses at the gene ends were 11 bases for V and 3 bases for J; bases not matched to a gene: 5. This chain's CDR3 is CAGLTGDTEAFF. As DNA, the CDR3 is TGTGCCGGGCTGACAGGGGACACTGAAGCTTTCTTT.